This T cell receptor (beta chain) was documented in a study of HIV-infected children after antiretroviral therapy interruption (dated by TCRdb to about 2019). In terms of the full investigation: Eight children were included: four on planned treatment interruption and four on continuous treatment, all with CD4+ count above 500 and viral load below 50 copies/ml. The interruption group had a median age of approximately 9.8 years, compared with around 8 years in the continuous treatment group. Continuous-treatment samples were analyzed from corresponding weeks 0, 48 and 150. Interruption-arm samples came from week 0, week 12, end of interruption (week 24 or 48), and about 3 years after study end. TCR repertoires were compared between children on planned treatment interruption and children on continuous antiretroviral treatment, alongside thymic output measurements. Most participating children had recorded exposure to EBV and CMV.

This clonotype was seen repeatedly, ten times or more. No antigen is known for it. Base qualities are not provided; no much larger clone lies one nucleotide away. Receptor amplification or capture employed 3' RACE. TCR libraries were built from RNA using a 3' RACE protocol with unique molecular identifiers to correct PCR amplification bias. Amplicon libraries were pooled in groups of up to roughly 12 and sequenced on an Illumina MiSeq using v2 2x250 paired-end chemistry. As for the original processing: Reads were processed with Decombinator for assignment of V and J genes and CDR3, and barcode-based correction of errors and PCR bias was applied. Before Gini coefficients were calculated with the R ineq package, the repertoires were subsampled to the same depth. GLIPH, Hamming distance and a shared triplet metric were used to assess CDR3 similarity. TCRdb itself trimmed the public reads at Q25 with fastp, ran MiXCR and retained productive beta chains. When rows share a CDR3 protein, they turn into one entry using the most common DNA and genes. The V and J calls, along with clone size, are taken from TCRdb and not from the paper's own processing. The sample table holds about 40,000 distinct CDR3 sequences, of which over 6% were seen once. Jointly, the top ten make up roughly 1% of the sample.

What the authors observed across the whole study: The sorted CD45RA+ naive cells might contain minor non-naive CD45RA+ populations, such as EMRA or stem memory cells. The low number of patients is a limitation and the data should be interpreted with caution. An increase in the naive CD4+ Gini coefficient was observed by the end of treatment interruption, suggesting clonal expansion, and a return to baseline was observed by 3 years. For naive CD4+ repertoires of PTI patients, CDR3 sharing between time points dropped once interruption began, while many sequences were shared between the end of interruption and 3 years later.

V has 5 bases trimmed and J has 0 bases trimmed; junction bases matching no gene number 9. Taken from the germline V gene, the CDR1 and CDR2 loops are SGHTA and FQGNSA. Reading from cysteine to phenylalanine, the CDR3 counts 17 amino acids. The only DNA kept is the CDR3, 51 bases in frame from the first base. In the paper's terms, the treatment or condition label means: PENTA 11 planned treatment interruption arm or continuous ART arm. The participants were children from the United Kingdom between 2 and 15 years old who had been on ART with at least three drugs for 24 weeks or longer. Cryopreserved PBMCs with at least 5 million viable cells were required; several candidate patients were excluded for low viable PBMC yield. Naive CD4+ CD45RA+ CD45RO- T cells were FACS-sorted from thawed PBMCs on a FACSAria III cell sorter. The sorted cells were fixed, and RNA was then extracted with the RNeasy FFPE kit and afterward with the RNeasy Micro kit.

The specimen was CD45RA+ CD4+ T cells from PBMCs, pooled from several time points, collected from a donor given antiretroviral therapy, either interrupted or continuous. The label giving this sample's cell subset or site can be read as: naive CD4+ CD45RA+ CD45RO- T cells. Recombination linked TRBV7-2 to TRBJ2-5; 10 bases in between match TRBD2. The TCR originated in a pool of human donors with HIV. CDR3 sequence: CASSLGTSDWYQETQYF. In nucleotide form, the sequence is TGTGCCAGCAGCCTGGGGACTAGCGATTGGTACCAAGAGACCCAGTACTTC.